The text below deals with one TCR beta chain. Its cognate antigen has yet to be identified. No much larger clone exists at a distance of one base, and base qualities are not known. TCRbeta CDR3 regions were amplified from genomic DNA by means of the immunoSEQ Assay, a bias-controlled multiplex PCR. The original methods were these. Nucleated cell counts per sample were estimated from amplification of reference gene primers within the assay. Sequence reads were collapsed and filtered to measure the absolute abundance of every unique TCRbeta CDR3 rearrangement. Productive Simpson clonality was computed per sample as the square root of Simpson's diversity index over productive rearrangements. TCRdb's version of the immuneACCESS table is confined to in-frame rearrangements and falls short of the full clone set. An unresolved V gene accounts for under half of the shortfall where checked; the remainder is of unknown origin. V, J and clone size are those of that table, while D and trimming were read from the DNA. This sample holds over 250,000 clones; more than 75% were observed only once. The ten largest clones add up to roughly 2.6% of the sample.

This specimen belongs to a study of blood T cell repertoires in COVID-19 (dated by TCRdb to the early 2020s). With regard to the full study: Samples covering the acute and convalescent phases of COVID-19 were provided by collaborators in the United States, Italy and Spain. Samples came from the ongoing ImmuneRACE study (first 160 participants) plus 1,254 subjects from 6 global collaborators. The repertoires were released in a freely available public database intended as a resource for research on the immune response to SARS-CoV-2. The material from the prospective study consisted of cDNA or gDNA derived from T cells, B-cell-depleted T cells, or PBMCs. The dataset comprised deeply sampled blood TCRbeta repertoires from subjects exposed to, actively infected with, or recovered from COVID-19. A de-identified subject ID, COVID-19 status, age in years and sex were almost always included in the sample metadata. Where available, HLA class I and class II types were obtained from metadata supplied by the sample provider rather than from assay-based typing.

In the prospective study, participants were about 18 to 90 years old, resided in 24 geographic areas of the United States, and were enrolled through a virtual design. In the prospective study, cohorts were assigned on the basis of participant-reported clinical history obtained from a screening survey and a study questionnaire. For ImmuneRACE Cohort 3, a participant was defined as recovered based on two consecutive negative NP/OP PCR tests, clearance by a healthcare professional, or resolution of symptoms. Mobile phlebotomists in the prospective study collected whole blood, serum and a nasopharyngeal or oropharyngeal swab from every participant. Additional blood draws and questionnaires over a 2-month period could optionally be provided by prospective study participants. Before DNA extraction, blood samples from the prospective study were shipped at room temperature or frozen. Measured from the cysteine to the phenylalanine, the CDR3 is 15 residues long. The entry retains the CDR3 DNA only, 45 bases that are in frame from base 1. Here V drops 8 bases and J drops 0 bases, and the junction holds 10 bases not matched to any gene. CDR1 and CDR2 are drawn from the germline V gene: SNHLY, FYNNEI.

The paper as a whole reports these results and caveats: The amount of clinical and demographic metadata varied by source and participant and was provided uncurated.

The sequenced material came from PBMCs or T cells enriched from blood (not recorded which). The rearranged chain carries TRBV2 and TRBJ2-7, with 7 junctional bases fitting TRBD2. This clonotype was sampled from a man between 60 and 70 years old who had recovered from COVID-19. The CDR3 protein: CASSRETRSSYEQYF. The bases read TGTGCCAGCTCGCGGGAGACACGAAGCTCCTACGAGCAGTACTTC.